This TCR beta chain appears in the sequencing data of a study of early T cells in non-severe SARS-CoV-2 infection. Whole-study context: Whole-blood bulk RNA, unsorted, was sequenced, and chains were unpaired. Notes on the study in general: There was a bias toward anti-spike CD8 responses in VDJdb matching, which missed private and CD4 specificities.

Notes on this clonotype: The antigen remains undetermined.

Individual cDNA molecules each received unique molecular identifiers attached to them. A single record per CDR3 protein comes from TCRdb applying MiXCR to the 5' RACE reads. The profile shows about 64,000 distinct CDR3 sequences, 20% of them singletons. The germline V gene has CDR1 MNHNY and CDR2 SVGAGI (reference sequence). The V and J ends lost 2 bases and 6 bases, in that order; junction bases with no gene match: 11. This CDR3 is 17 amino acids long. The origin of this receptor is an adult who was a healthcare worker with PCR-confirmed SARS-CoV-2 infection or an uninfected control (not recorded which). Here the sequenced sample was whole blood, taken at baseline. This chain connects TRBV6-6 to TRBJ2-2; 8 bases line up with TRBD1. The CDR3 DNA sequence: TGTGCCAGCAGTTACCCGCCCGGGACAGGAGGGTCCGGGGAGCTGTTTTTT. It is translated as CASSYPPGTGGSGELFF.